The TCR beta chain under discussion was sequenced for a study of T cells after yellow fever vaccination. Findings and limits, study-wide: A small share of clonotypes appeared in both CD4 and CD8 compartments.

A single count supports this clonotype. What it recognizes is unknown. TCR cDNA was made by 5'RACE template switching, adding a universal primer site and UMIs. TCRdb itself ran the 5' RACE reads through MiXCR, one entry per CDR3 protein. Of 450,000 to 600,000 distinct CDR3 sequences in the sample, around 17% are singletons; the top ten hold about 18%. The sample here was PBMCs, taken around 5 days after the first yellow fever vaccination. This clonotype originated in a man between 18 and 29 years old who received the YFV17D yellow fever vaccine.

The CDR3 region is CAISGGTGFNEQYF. The CDR3 DNA reads TGTGCCATCAGTGGTGGGACAGGGTTTAACGAGCAGTACTTC. The rearrangement joins TRBV10-3 to TRBJ2-7; 9 nucleotides agree with TRBD1. V lost 4 bases to trimming and J lost 5 bases; unmatched junction nucleotides: 6. The length of the CDR3 is 14 residues. The germline V gene has CDR1 ENHRY and CDR2 SYGVKD.